The clone carrying this TCR beta chain was counted only a few times. Its cognate antigen is unknown. Treatment denoted: approximately 9-day PBMC culture with coronavirus spike peptide pools or control peptides (ViraFEST assay). CD4+ T lymphocytes from the unexposed donor were collected before the COVID-19 pandemic (2011-2018). CDR1 is DFQATT, CDR2 SNEGSKA, per germline (reference sequence). The CDR3 has 15 residues. Trimming cost V 0 bases and J 8 bases, with 18 bases left between them. These data are taken from a study of vaccination and CD4 T cells after COVID-19. Study-wide background: Four females and six males made up the convalescents, with two Hispanic. Controls used CEFX viral epitopes (positive), HIV-1 Nef peptides (negative), or no peptide.

Researchers used the Oncomine TCR Beta short-read assay to sequence DNA from cultured CD4+ T cells. One entry per CDR3 protein, called by TCRdb with MiXCR from the PCR reads. In the table there are several thousand distinct CDR3 sequences, 30% to 40% of which are singletons. The chain uses TRBV20-1 and TRBJ2-3; weak D call: TRBD2 (5 bases). This TCR came from a human donor in good health. The sample taken for sequencing was CD4+ T cells from blood, cultured in vitro. The CDR3, as DNA: TGCAGTGCTAGAGAATCGAGCGGCGAAAGTGGTACGCAGTATTTT. Residues: CSARESSGESGTQYF.